This T cell receptor beta chain is from a study of a mutant IDH1 vaccine in newly diagnosed glioma. Whole-study context: V12 occurred at week 35 and V13 at week 47.

Of note for this clone: Its antigen is not identified.

This CDR3 comprises 15 residues. Germline-derived CDR1 and CDR2 are MNHEY and SVGAGI. After removal of 0 bases from V and 3 bases from J, the junction contained 3 bases not matched to a gene. Time point reported: week 47, end of study. The study gave 300 ug of mutant IDH1 20-mer peptide per vaccine dose, with topical imiquimod. Eight vaccinations were given in weeks 1, 3, 5, 7, 11, 15, 19 and 23. Assay: immunoSEQ multiplex PCR; the TCRdb copy retains only in-frame clones and omits some. Of around 84,000 clones detected, about 81% appear once; the ten largest clones hold approximately 5.6%. Study-wide findings and caveats: Pseudoprogression apparently tracked independently of changes in top peripheral T cell clonotypes.

The rearrangement links TRBV6-5 to TRBJ2-7, with 9 positions matching TRBD1. The material sequenced was PBMCs, taken from a glioma patient whose treatment included an IDH1 peptide vaccine. This receptor was obtained from a man between 35 and 55 years old with glioma. For the CDR3, the DNA is TGTGCCAGCAGTTACTCGTCGGGACAGGGCTACGAGCAGTACTTC. Translated, it gives CASSYSSGQGYEQYF.